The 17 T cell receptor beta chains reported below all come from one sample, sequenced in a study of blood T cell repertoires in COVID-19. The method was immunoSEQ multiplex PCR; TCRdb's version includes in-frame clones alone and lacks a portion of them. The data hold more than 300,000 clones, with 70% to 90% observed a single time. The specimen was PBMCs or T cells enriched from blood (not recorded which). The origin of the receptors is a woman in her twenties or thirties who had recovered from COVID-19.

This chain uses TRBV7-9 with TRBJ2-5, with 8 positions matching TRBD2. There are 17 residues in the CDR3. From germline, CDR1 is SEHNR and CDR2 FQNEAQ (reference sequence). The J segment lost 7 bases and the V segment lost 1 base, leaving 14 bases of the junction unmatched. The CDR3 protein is CASSLDGVSGASGTQYF. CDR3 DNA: TGTGCCAGCAGCTTAGACGGTGTTAGCGGGGCCTCAGGGACCCAGTACTTC.

DNA for the CDR3: TGTGCCTGGAGGAGGGACAGGGCGGGGGCCGGGGAGCTGTTTTTT. This gives the protein CAWRRDRAGAGELFF. The rearrangement uses TRBV30 and TRBJ2-2, with TRBD1 matching over 9 bases. The germline CDR1 and CDR2 sequences are GTSNPN and SVGIG (reference sequence). Trimming at V came to 3 bases and at J to 6 bases, leaving 8 bases not matched to a gene. This CDR3 spans 15 amino acids.

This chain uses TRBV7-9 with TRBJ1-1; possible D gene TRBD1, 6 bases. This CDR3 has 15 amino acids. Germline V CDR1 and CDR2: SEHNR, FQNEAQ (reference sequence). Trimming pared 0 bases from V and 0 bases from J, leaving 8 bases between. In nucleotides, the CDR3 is TGTGCCAGCAGCTTAGCCGACAGGTTGAACACTGAAGCTTTCTTT. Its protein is CASSLADRLNTEAFF.

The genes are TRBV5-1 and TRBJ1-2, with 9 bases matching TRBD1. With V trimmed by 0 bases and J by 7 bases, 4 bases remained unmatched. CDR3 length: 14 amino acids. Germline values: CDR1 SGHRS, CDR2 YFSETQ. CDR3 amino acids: CASSLAGQGAGYTF. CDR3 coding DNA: TGCGCCAGCAGCTTGGCGGGACAGGGTGCTGGCTACACCTTC.

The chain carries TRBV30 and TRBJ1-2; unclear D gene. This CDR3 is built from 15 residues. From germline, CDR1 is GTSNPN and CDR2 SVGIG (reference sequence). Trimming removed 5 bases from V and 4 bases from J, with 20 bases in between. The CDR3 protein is CAWVPWSGMGYGYTF. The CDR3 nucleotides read TGTGCCTGGGTGCCCTGGAGTGGAATGGGCTATGGCTACACCTTC.

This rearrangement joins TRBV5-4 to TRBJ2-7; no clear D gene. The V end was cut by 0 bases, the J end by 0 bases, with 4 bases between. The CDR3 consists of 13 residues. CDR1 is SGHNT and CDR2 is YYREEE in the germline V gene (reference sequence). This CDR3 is CASSLVSSYEQYF. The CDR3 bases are TGTGCCAGCAGCTTGGTGAGCTCCTACGAGCAGTACTTC.

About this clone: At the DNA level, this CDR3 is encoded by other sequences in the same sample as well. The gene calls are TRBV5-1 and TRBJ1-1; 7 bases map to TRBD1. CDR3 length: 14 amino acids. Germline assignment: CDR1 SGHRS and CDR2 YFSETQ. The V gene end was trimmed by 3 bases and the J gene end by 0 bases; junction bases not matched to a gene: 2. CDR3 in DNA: TGCGCCAGCAGCTCGACAGGGATGAACACTGAAGCTTTCTTT. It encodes CASSSTGMNTEAFF.

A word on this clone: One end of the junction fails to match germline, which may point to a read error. The CDR3 is CASSQDLGRGEGFF. Written as DNA, the CDR3 is TGTGCCAGCAGCCAAGATCTAGGACGGGGAGAAGGTTTCTTT. The chain combines TRBV3-1 (or the pseudogene TRBV3-2) with TRBJ1-1; no firm D call. This CDR3 comprises 14 residues. Per germline, CDR1 LGHDT and CDR2 YNNKEL (reference sequence).

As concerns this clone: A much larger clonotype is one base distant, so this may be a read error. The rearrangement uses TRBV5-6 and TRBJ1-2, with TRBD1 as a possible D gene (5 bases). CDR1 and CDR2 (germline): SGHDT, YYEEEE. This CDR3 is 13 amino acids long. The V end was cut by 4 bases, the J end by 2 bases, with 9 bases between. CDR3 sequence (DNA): TGTGCCAGCAGCCAGACAGTGAACTATGGCTACACCTTC. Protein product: CASSQTVNYGYTF.

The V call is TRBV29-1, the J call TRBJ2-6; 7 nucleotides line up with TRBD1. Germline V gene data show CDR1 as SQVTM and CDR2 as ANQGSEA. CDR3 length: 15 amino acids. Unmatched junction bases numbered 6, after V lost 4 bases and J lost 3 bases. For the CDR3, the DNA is TGCAGCGTTGGCCCAGGGGGTGGTGGGGCCAACGTCCTGACTTTC. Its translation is CSVGPGGGGANVLTF.

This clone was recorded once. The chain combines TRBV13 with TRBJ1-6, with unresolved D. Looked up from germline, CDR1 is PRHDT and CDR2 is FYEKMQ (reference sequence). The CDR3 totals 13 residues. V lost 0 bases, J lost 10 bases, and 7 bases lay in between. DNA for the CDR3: TGTGCCAGCAGCTTAGGCCTGGAGTCACCCCTCCACTTT. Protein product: CASSLGLESPLHF.

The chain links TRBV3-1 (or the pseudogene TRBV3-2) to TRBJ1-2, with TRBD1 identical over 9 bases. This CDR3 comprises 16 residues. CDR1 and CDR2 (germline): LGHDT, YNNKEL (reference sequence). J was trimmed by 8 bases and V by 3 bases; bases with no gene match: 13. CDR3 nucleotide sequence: TGTGCCAGCAGCCAGGCTCCGGGACAGGGTGGGCAGGGCTACACCTTC. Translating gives CASSQAPGQGGQGYTF.

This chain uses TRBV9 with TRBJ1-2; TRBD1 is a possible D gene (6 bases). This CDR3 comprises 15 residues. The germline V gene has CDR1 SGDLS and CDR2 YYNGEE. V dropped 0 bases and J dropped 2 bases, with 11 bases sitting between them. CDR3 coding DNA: TGTGCCAGCAGCGTAGACAGGGCGGAGAACTATGGCTACACCTTC. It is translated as CASSVDRAENYGYTF.

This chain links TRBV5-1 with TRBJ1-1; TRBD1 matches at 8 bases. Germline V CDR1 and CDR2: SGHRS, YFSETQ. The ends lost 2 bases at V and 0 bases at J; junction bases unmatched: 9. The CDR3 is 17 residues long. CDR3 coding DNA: TGCGCCAGCAGCTTAGGCCAGGGGGCTGTCATGAACACTGAAGCTTTCTTT. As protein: CASSLGQGAVMNTEAFF.

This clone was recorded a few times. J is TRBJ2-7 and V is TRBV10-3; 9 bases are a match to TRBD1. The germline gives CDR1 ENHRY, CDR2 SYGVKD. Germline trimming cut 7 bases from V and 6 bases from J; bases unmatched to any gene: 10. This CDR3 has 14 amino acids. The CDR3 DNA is TGTGCCATCACCCGACCCGGACAGGGGACCGAGCAGTACTTC. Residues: CAITRPGQGTEQYF.

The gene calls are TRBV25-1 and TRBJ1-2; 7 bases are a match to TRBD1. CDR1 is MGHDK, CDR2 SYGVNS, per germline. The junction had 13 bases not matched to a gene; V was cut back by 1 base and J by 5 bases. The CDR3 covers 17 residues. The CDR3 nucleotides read TGTGCCAGCAGTGAATCTCTTGGCGGCAGGGGGTTGTATGGCTACACCTTC. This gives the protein CASSESLGGRGLYGYTF.

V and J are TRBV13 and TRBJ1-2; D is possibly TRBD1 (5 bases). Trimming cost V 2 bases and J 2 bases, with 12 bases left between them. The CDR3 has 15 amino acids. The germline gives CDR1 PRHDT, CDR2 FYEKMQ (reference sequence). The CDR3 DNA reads TGTGCCAGCAGCTTAATGGGCGGGGGGAACTATGGCTACACCTTC. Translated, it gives CASSLMGGGNYGYTF.